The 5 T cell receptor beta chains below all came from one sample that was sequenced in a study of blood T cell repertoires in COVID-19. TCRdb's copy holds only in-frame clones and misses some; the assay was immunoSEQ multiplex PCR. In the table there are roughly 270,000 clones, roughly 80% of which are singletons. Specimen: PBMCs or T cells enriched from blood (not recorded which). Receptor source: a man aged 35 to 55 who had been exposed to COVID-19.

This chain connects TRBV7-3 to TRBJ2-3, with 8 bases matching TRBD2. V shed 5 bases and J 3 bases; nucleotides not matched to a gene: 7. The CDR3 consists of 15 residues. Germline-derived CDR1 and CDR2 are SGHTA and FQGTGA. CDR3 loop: CASSRSAGVTDTQYF. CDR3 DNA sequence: TGTGCCAGCAGCCGGTCAGCGGGAGTTACAGATACGCAGTATTTT.

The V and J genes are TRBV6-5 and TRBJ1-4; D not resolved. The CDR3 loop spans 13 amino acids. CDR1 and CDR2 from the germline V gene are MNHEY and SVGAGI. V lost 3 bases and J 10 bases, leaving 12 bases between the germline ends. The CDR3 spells CASSYSGKGKLFF. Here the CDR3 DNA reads TGTGCCAGCAGTTATTCGGGAAAGGGAAAACTGTTTTTT.

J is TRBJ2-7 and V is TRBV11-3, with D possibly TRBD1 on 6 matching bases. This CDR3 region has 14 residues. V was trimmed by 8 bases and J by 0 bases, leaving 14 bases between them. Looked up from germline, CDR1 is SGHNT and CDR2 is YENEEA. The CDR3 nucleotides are TGTGCCAGCCGAGGGACATCCAGCTCCTACGAGCAGTACTTC. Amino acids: CASRGTSSSYEQYF.

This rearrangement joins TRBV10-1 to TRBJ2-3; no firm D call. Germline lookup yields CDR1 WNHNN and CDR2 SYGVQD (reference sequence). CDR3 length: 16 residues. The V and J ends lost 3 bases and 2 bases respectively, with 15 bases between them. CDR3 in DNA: TGCGCCAGCAGTGAAGGTAAAGAGAGGTACACAGATACGCAGTATTTT. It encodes CASSEGKERYTDTQYF.

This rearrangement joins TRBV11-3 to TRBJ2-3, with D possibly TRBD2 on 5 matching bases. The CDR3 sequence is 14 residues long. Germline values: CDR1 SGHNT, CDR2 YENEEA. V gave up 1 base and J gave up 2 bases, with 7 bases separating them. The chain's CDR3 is CASSLALATDTQYF. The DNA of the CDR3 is TGTGCCAGCAGCTTAGCCCTAGCCACAGATACGCAGTATTTT.